The source of this T cell receptor beta chain is a study of blood T cell repertoires in acute mononucleosis (TCRdb year 2020). The study in broad terms: Acute-phase samples, which represented the primary response, were collected within 2 weeks of symptom onset. During acute infection, about 2.3% and 0.99% of blood CD8 T cells were made up of mean YVL-BR-specific and GLC-BM-specific cells, respectively. A mean blood EBV load of 3.8 log10 genome copies per million B cells was observed during acute infection, and a mean blood EBV load of about 2.5 was observed at convalescence. The full study reports these points: In TCR repertoire selection for BRLF1 (YVL-BR), TCRalpha CDR3 motifs had a dominant role, while TCRbeta had a minimal role. Only a few donors were included in the cohort, so group averages were based on very few individuals. The low acute-to-convalescent clonotype overlap might be partly explained by sampling error, because only a fraction of each donor's blood was analyzed. Only about 8.9% of unique acute clonotypes persisted into convalescence, yet these made up most of the response; new diverse de novo clonotypes seemingly replaced the rest.

For TCR profiling, total RNA from at least 8,500 sorted tetramer+ CD8 T cells was reverse transcribed into cDNA. PCR with primers that anneal to V and J regions amplified CDR3 regions and added unique molecular identifiers to track templates. TCRalpha and TCRbeta chains were profiled using the immunoSEQ platform, including its sequencing and error-correction standards. Concerning the study's data processing: Clonal copy numbers were corrected for sequencing and PCR errors, and IMGT conventions were followed to define CDR3s. Analysis was restricted to productive rearrangements and was performed with immunoSEQ Analyzer versions 2.0 and 3.0, and gene-pairing frequencies were further processed in Microsoft Excel. V-J pairings were visualized as Circos plots, and CDR3 motifs were found with MEME plus a custom motifSearch program. The probability of generation of TCR sequences was calculated using the OLGA algorithm. Clonotypes seen at both visits were designated persistent, clonotypes seen only acutely were designated nonpersistent, and clonotypes seen only at convalescence were designated de novo. An amino acid clonotype used by more than one donor was defined as a public TCR. The immuneACCESS repertoire file appears here via TCRdb, limited to in-frame rearrangements. These files lack a portion of the clones; in checked studies, under half of the deficit traces to unresolved V genes, and the cause of the others is not known. The V and J calls and clone size are taken from that table; D and trimming were inferred from the DNA. Here the sample has roughly 2,000 clones; about 32% occur a single time. The ten largest account for around 64% of the sample.

The count of this clone is one. It is likely a read error: a sequence one base away is far more abundant. The CDR3, cysteine through phenylalanine, is 15 amino acids long. The retained sequence is limited to the CDR3, 45 bases, with the frame set at the first base. CDR1 and CDR2 (MDHEN, SYDVKM) derive from the germline V gene. The time point tag for this specimen amounts to: acute infectious mononucleosis, at clinical presentation within 2 weeks of symptom onset (visit 1). Over primary infection, the study followed CD8 T cell responses to two immunodominant EBV epitopes: BRLF1 109 (YVL-BR) and BMLF1 280 (GLC-BM). Primary EBV infection was taken to be indicated by a positive serum heterophile antibody test and EBV viral capsid antigen-specific IgM. Total CD8 T cells were first enriched from PBMCs by magnetic positive selection (MACS). Live CD3+ CD8+ tetramer+ cells were sorted on a FACSAria III to over 90% purity. A PE-conjugated tetramer loaded with the BRLF1 109-117 peptide was used to sort the cells. At both acute infection and convalescence, EBV epitope-specific CD8 T cells were tetramer-sorted, and the TCR repertoires of those cells were deep-sequenced directly ex vivo. The donors were three individuals between 18 and 29 years old who had clinical acute infectious mononucleosis along with laboratory evidence of primary EBV infection. Heparinized peripheral blood was drawn at clinical presentation with mononucleosis symptoms and was drawn again about 6 months later. Ficoll-Paque density gradient centrifugation was used to isolate PBMCs.

Sequencing used EBV YVL epitope tetramer+ CD8+ T cells sorted from PBMCs, obtained during acute infectious mononucleosis. Interpreted using the paper, the cell subset or site label stands for: CD8 T cells binding a tetramer with EBV BRLF1 109-117 peptide (YVL-BR). The chain uses TRBV28 and TRBJ2-5; 14 middle bases align to TRBD2. The sequence was obtained from a young man with infectious mononucleosis caused by EBV. The CDR3 corresponds to CSSRRLAGGAETQYF. DNA sequence: TGTTCCAGCAGACGACTAGCGGGAGGGGCGGAGACCCAGTACTTC.